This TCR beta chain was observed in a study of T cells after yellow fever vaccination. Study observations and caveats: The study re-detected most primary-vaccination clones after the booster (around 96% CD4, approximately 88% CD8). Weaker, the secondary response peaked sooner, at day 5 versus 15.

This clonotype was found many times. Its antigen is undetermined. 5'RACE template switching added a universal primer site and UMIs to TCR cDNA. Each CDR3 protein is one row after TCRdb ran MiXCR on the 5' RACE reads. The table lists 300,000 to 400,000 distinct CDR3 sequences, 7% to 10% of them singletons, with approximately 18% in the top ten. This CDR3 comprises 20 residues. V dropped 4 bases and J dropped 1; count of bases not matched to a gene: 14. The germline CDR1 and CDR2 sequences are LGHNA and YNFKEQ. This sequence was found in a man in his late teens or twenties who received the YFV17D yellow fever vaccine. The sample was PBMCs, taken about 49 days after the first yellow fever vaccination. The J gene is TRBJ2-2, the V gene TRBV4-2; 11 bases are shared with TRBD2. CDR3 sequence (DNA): TGTGCCAGCAGCCGTGCGAGTGGGCTAGCGGGGGGCGAGAACACCGGGGAGCTGTTTTTT. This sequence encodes CASSRASGLAGGENTGELFF.